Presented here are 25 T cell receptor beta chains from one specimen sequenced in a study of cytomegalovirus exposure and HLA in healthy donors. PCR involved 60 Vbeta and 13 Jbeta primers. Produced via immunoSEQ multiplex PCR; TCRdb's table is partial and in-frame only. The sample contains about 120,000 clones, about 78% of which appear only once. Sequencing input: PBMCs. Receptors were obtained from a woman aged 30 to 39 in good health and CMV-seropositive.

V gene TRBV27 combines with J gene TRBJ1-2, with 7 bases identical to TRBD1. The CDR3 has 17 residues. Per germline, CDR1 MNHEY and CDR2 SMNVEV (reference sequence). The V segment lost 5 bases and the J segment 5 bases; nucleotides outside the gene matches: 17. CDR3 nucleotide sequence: TGTGCCAGCAGTCCACCCAGACTAAACGACAGGGATTATGGCTACACCTTC. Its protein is CASSPPRLNDRDYGYTF.

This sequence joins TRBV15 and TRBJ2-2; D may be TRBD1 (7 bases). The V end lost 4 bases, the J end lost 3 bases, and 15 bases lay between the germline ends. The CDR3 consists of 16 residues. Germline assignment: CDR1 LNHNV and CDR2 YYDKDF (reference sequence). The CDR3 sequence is CATSKRQGGDTGELFF. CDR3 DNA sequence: TGTGCCACCAGCAAACGACAGGGAGGAGACACCGGGGAGCTGTTTTTT. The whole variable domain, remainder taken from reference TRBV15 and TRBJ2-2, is DAMVIQNPRYQVTQFGKPVTLSCSQTLNHNVMYWYQQKSSQAPKLLFHYYDKDFNNEADTPDNFQSRRPNTSFCFLDIRSPGLGDTAMYLCATSKRQGGDTGELFFGEGSRLTVL.

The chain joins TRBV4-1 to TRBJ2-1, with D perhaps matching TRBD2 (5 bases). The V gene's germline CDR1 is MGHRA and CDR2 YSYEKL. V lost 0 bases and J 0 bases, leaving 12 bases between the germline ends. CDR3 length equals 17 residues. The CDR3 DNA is TGCGCCAGCAGCCAAGATCCCTTAGGACTCTCCTACAATGAGCAGTTCTTC. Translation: CASSQDPLGLSYNEQFF.

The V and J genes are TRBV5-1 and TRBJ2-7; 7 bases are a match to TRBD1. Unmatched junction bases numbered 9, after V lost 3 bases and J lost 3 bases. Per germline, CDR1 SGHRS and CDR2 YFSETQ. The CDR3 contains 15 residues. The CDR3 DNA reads TGCGCCAGCAGCTCTGAGGGGGCTCGGGGCTACGAGCAGTACTTC. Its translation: CASSSEGARGYEQYF.

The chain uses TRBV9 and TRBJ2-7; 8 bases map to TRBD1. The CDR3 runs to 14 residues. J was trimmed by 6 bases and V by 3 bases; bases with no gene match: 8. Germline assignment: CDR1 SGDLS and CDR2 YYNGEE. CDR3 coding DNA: TGTGCCAGCAGCGCCCCGGACAGGGCTACCGAGCAGTACTTC. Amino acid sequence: CASSAPDRATEQYF.

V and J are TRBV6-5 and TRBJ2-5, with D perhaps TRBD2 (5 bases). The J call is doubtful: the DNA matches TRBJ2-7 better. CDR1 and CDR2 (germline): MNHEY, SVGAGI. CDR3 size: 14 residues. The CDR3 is CASSYSRVNYEQYF. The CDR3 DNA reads TGTGCCAGCAGTTACTCGAGGGTGAACTACGAGCAGTACTTC.

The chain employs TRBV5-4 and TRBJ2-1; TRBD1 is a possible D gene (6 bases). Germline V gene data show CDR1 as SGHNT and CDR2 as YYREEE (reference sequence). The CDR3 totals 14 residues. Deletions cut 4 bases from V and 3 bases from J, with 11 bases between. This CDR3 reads CASSRQESYNEQFF. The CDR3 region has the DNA TGTGCCAGCAGCCGACAGGAGAGCTACAATGAGCAGTTCTTC. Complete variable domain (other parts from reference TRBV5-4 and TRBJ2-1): ETGVTQSPTHLIKTRGQQVTLRCSSQSGHNTVSWYQQALGQGPQFIFQYYREEENGRGNFPPRFSGLQFPNYSSELNVNALELDDSALYLCASSRQESYNEQFFGPGTRLTVL.

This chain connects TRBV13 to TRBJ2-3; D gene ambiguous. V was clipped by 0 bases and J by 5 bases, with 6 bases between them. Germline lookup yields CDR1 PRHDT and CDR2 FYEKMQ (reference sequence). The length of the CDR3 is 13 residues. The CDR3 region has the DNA TGTGCCAGCAGCTTAGGCCTATTAGATACGCAGTATTTT. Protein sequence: CASSLGLLDTQYF.

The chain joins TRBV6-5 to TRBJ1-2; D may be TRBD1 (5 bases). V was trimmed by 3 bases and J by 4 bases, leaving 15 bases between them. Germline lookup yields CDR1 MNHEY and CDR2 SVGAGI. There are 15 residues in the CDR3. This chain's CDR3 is CASSYLSAGSYGYTF. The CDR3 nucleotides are TGTGCCAGCAGTTATTTGTCGGCAGGGTCCTATGGCTACACCTTC.

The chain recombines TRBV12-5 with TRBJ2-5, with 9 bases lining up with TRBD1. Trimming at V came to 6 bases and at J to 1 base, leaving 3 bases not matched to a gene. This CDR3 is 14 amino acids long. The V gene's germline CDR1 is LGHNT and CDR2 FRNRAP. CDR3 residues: CASGLGQGQETQYF. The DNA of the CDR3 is TGTGCTAGTGGACTGGGACAGGGCCAAGAGACCCAGTACTTC.

The CDR3 DNA follows: TGTGCCAGCAGCGGCCGGGGGGAGCAGGCGTTCTTC. The encoded protein is CASSGRGEQAFF. The chain has TRBV11-3 and TRBJ2-1; 7 bases line up with TRBD2. With V trimmed by 5 bases and J by 15 bases, 10 bases remained unmatched. The V gene's germline CDR1 is SGHNT and CDR2 YENEEA. The CDR3 has 12 amino acids.

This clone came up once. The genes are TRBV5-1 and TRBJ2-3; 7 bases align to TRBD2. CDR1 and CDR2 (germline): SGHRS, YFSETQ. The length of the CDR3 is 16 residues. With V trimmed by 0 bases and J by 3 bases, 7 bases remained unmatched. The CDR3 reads CASSLDSGFGTDTQYF. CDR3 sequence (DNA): TGCGCCAGCAGCTTGGATAGCGGGTTCGGAACAGATACGCAGTATTTT.

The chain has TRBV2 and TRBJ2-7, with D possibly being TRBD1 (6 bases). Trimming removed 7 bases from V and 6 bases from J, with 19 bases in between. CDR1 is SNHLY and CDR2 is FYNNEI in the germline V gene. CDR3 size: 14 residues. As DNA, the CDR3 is TGTGCCAGCAAAGTGGCAGGGGATAGGGTCGAGCAGTACTTC. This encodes CASKVAGDRVEQYF.

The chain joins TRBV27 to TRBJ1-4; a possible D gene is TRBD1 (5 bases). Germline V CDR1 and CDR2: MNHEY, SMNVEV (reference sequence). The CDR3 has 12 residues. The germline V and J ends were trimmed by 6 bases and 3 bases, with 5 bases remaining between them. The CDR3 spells CASRGANEKLFF. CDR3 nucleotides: TGTGCCAGCAGAGGGGCTAATGAAAAACTGTTTTTT.

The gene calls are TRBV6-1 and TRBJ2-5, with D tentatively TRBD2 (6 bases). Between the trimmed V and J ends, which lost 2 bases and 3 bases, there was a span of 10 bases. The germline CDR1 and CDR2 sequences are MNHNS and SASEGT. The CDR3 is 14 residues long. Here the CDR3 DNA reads TGTGCCAGCAGTGAACCGGGGGAAGAAGAGACCCAGTACTTC. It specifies CASSEPGEEETQYF.

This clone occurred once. CDR3 nucleotides: TGCAGCGTGGGGGGACTAGCGGCCTACGAGCAGTACTTC. It is translated as CSVGGLAAYEQYF. This chain joins TRBV29-1 and TRBJ2-7; 11 positions agree with TRBD2. Germline-derived CDR1 and CDR2 are SQVTM and ANQGSEA. V was clipped by 6 bases and J by 2 bases; unmatched bases: 3. The CDR3 sequence is 13 residues long.

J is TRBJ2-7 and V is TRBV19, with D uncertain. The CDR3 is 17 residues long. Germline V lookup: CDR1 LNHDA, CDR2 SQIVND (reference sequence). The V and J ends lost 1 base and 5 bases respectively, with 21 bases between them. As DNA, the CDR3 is TGTGCCAGTAGTATAGCCCTCTCGTTCGGCAGGTCTCACGAGCAGTACTTC. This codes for CASSIALSFGRSHEQYF.

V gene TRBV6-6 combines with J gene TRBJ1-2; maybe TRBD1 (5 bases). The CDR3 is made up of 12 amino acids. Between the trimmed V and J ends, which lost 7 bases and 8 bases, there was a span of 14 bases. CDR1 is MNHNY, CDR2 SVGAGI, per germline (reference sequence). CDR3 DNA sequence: TGTGCCAGCAACGCCGGGGGGTACGGCTACACCTTC. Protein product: CASNAGGYGYTF.

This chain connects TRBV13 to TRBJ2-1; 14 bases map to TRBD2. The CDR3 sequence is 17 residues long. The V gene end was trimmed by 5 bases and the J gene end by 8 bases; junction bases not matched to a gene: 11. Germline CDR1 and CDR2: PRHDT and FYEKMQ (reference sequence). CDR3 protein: CASSALVTSGRVDEQFF. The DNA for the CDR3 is TGTGCCAGCAGCGCACTTGTGACTAGCGGGAGGGTCGATGAGCAGTTCTTC.

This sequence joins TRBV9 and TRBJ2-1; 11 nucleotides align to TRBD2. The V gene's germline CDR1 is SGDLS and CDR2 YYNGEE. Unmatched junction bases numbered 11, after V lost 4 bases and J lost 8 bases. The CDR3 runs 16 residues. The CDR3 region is CASSPALAGGPHEQFF. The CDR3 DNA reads TGTGCCAGCAGCCCTGCATTAGCGGGAGGGCCACATGAGCAGTTCTTC.

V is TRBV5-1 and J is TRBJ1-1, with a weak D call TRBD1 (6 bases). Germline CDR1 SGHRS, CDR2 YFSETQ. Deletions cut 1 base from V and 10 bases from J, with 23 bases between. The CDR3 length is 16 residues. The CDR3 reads CASSLRAGGGSGVAFF. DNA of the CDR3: TGCGCCAGCAGCTTGCGGGCGGGTGGGGGTTCAGGGGTAGCTTTCTTT.

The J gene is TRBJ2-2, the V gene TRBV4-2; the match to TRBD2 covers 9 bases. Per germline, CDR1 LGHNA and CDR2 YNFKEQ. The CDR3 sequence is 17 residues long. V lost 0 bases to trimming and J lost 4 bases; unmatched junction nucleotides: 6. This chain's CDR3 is CASSQDQGSGSTGELFF. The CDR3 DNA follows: TGTGCCAGCAGCCAAGATCAGGGTAGCGGGAGCACCGGGGAGCTGTTTTTT.

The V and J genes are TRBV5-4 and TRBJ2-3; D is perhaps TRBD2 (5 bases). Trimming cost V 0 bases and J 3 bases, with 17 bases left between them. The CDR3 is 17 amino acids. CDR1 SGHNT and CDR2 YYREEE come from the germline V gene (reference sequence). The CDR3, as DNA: TGTGCCAGCAGCTTGGAAAAATGGGGAGCTGGAACAGATACGCAGTATTTT. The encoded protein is CASSLEKWGAGTDTQYF. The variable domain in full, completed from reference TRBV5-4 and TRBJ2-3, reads ETGVTQSPTHLIKTRGQQVTLRCSSQSGHNTVSWYQQALGQGPQFIFQYYREEENGRGNFPPRFSGLQFPNYSSELNVNALELDDSALYLCASSLEKWGAGTDTQYFGPGTRLTVL.

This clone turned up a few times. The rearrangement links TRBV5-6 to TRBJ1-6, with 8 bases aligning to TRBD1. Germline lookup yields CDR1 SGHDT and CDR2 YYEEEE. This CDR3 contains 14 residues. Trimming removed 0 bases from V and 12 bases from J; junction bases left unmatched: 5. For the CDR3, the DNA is TGTGCCAGCAGCTTGGGACAGGGGTGGGGACCCCTCCACTTT. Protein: CASSLGQGWGPLHF.

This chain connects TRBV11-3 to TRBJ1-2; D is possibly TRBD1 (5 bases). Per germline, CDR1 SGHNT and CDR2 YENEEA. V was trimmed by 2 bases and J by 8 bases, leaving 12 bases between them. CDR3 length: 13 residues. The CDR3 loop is CASSLLDGGGYTF. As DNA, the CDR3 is TGTGCCAGCAGCTTACTTGACGGGGGAGGCTACACCTTC.